This T cell receptor (beta chain) derives from a study of T cell repertoires in breast cancer (dated by TCRdb to the mid-2010s). Notes on the research overall: Tumors, lymph nodes and peripheral blood lymphocytes from breast cancer patients were profiled in the study, along with peripheral blood from healthy control donors. The majority of the 20 or so patient tumors analyzed for shared TCRs were ER+/PR+. Nine healthy donors, of an age range similar to that of the patients, were included as controls. On average, sequencing produced around 500,000 sequences per sample, which came to about 10 reads per input cell. Given the low mutational burden of breast cancer and the rarity of common mutations in breast cancer, it was reasoned that TCRs shared between breast cancer patients would target shared antigens. After being minced and digested with Liberase and DNase, tumors and tumor-involved lymph nodes were passed through 70-um and 40-um filters. Tumor-free lymph nodes were processed with no enzymatic digestion, and blood samples were separated using Ficoll.

To analyze paired alpha-beta TCRs of CD8+ T cells, the researchers used an expanded emulsion RT-PCR method with primers covering all TCR V genes. Before emulsion RT-PCR, CD8+ T cells were isolated with a CD8 positive selection kit and incubated overnight in roughly 9.1 IU/mL IL-2. Preparation of the library involved emulsion pairing. A second nested PCR with blocking oligos suppressed unpaired genes, then a third nested PCR added Illumina adaptors and barcodes. Each master mix for emulsion RT-PCR held about 4,500-260,000 T cells along with C-region, Stepout and V-region primers. The Micellula Emulsion and Purification Kit was used to make the emulsions, and Qiagen OneStep RT-PCR reagents were used for RT-PCR. Pooled libraries were sequenced with paired-end 2 x 250 reads on an Illumina MiSeq. The paper's data handling went like this. Read pairs were joined in Galaxy and clipped at the engineered overlap into separate alpha and beta files, and reads that were not clipped were discarded. Alpha-beta pairs were assigned with CompleteTCR, a MiTCR-based pipeline that links chains sharing read cluster identifiers using an R script. TCR sequences that were observed only once, representing about 1-3.3%, were removed as potential sequencing errors. TCRdb itself trimmed the public reads at Q25 with fastp, ran MiXCR and retained productive beta chains. Rows with a matching CDR3 protein are joined into one entry that keeps the most common DNA and genes. These V and J calls originate from TCRdb's pipeline instead of the authors' own analysis. This sample gives roughly 40,000 distinct CDR3 sequences in total; under 50% of them show up just once. The ten most abundant clones make up less than 70% of the sample.

For CDR1 and CDR2, the germline V gene (reference sequence) lists DFQATT and SNEGSKA. V loses 3 bases, J loses 3 bases, and the germline ends lie 18 bases apart. The CDR3 has 15 amino acids, counting the end cysteine and phenylalanine. The only DNA kept is the CDR3, 45 bases in frame from the first base. The paper's findings and limits, for the study overall: Shared TCRs were encoded by various nucleotide sequences, which suggests selection and expansion based on antigen. Discarding singleton TCRs and sampling only part of each tumor may have missed genuine antitumor clones. Emulsion RT-PCR was considered qualitative rather than quantitative, since transcript abundance and primer differences skewed clone recovery. About fourfold more TCRs were shared with matched tumor repertoires by tumor-involved sentinel lymph nodes than by tumor-free nodes (7.7% versus 2%). Shared TCRs showed TRBV7 predominance, possibly reflecting tumor recognition or mispriming bias from eight TRBV7 primers. Around 19 TCR pairs were shared across seven or more patient tumors and were rarely found in control blood, which suggests possible tumor specificity.

In the case of this clonotype: Its recognized antigen is unknown. Qualities for individual bases were not recorded, and no much larger clone is one base off.

The sequenced sample consisted of CD8+ T cells. The rearranged segments are TRBV20-1 and TRBJ2-7; matching of 6 bases hints at TRBD1 as the D gene. The TCR was taken from a pool of human donors with breast cancer or a healthy control (not recorded which). The sequenced DNA is TGCAGTGCTAGCACCCTCTCCAGGGGCGGCTACGAGCAGTACTTC. Its protein reads: CSASTLSRGGYEQYF.